These 5 T cell receptor beta chains were all obtained from the same sample, sequenced in a study of blood T cells in healthy people across ages. Combining a sample-barcoded 5' primer with a J-beta primer mix, a second PCR ran for roughly 6 to 12 cycles. TCRdb reprocessed the 5' RACE reads with MiXCR, giving one entry per CDR3 protein. Of 1.5 million to 2 million distinct CDR3 sequences listed, roughly 27% are singletons. Material: blood. The receptors were gathered from a woman aged 30 to 39 in good health.

The chain employs TRBV29-1 and TRBJ2-5; 9 positions match TRBD1. V shed 1 base and J 1 base; nucleotides not matched to a gene: 13. CDR1 and CDR2 from the germline V gene are SQVTM and ANQGSEA. The CDR3 runs 18 residues. CDR3 protein: CSVEVRGQGFGGQETQYF. The CDR3 region has the DNA TGCAGCGTTGAAGTTCGTGGACAGGGGTTTGGGGGCCAAGAGACCCAGTACTTC.

This clonotype has just a few counts. This chain connects TRBV10-2 to TRBJ2-1; TRBD2 matches 13 bases. This CDR3 is built from 14 residues. The V gene's germline CDR1 is WSHSY and CDR2 SAAADI. With 7 bases clipped from V and 7 bases from J, the junction kept 4 bases outside the gene matches. As DNA, the CDR3 is TGCGCCAGCATAGGGACTAGCGGGGCAAATGAGCAGTTCTTC. As protein: CASIGTSGANEQFF.

The J gene is TRBJ1-5, the V gene TRBV6-2 or TRBV6-3, with a weak D call TRBD1 (6 bases). The germline V and J ends were trimmed by 7 bases and 2 bases, with 12 bases remaining between them. CDR1 is MNHEY, CDR2 SVGEGT, per germline. This CDR3 contains 14 residues. In DNA form, the CDR3 reads TGTGCCAGCACGTACCCAGGGGGCAATCAGCCCCAGCATTTT. It translates to CASTYPGGNQPQHF.

In this sample, this clonotype turned up a few times. This may stem from a read error, because a much larger clone lies one nucleotide away. The V call is TRBV5-1, the J call TRBJ2-5; 8 bases match TRBD2. Germline CDR1 is SGHRS and CDR2 is YFSETQ. The CDR3 is 13 residues long. The CDR3 protein is CASSPAGAEAQYF. DNA for the CDR3: TGCGCCAGCAGTCCAGCGGGAGCAGAGGCCCAGTACTTC. Full variable domain (outside the CDR3, taken from reference TRBV5-1 and TRBJ2-5): KAGVTQTPRYLIKTRGQQVTLSCSPISGHRSVSWYQQTPGQGLQFLFEYFSETQRNKGNFPGRFSGRQFSNSRSEMNVSTLELGDSALYLCASSPAGAEAQYFGPGTRLLVL.

The gene calls are TRBV5-1 and TRBJ2-1; TRBD2 matches at 7 bases. The CDR3 consists of 17 residues. Germline-derived CDR1 and CDR2 are SGHRS and YFSETQ. V lost 1 base and J lost 6; bases outside the gene matches: 13. CDR3 sequence: CASSLSFAGVNSNEQFF. The CDR3 DNA reads TGCGCCAGCAGCTTGAGTTTTGCGGGAGTCAATTCCAATGAGCAGTTCTTC.